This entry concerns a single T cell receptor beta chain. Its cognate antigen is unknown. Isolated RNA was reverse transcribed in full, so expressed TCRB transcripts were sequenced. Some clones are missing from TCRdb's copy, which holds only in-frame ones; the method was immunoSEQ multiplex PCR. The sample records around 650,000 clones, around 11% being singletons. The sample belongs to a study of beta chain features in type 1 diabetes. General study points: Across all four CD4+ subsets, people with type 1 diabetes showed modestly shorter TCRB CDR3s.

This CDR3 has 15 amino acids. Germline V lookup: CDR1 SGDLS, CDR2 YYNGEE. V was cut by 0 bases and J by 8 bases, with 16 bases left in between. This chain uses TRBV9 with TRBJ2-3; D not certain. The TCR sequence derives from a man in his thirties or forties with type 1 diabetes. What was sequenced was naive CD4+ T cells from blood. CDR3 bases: TGTGCCAGCAGCGTAGTAGGTCTCAGAGATGGTACGCAGTATTTT. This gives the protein CASSVVGLRDGTQYF.